This T cell receptor (beta chain) is from a study of blood T cell repertoires in COVID-19. This CDR3 is built from 16 residues. Germline V gives CDR1 SGHNT, CDR2 YYREEE (reference sequence). After removal of 4 bases from V and 6 bases from J, the junction contained 9 bases not matched to a gene. In the study's own analysis: Scientists estimated how many nucleated cells there were by amplifying reference gene primers. The table came from immunoSEQ multiplex PCR; TCRdb's copy has only in-frame clones and leaves some out. V and J calls and clone size are those listed in that table; D and trimming were worked out from the DNA. The sample includes nearly 400,000 clones, roughly nine tenths of them seen just once.

Sequencing was performed on PBMCs or T cells enriched from blood (not recorded which). This clonotype was sampled from a woman between 25 and 40 years old who had recovered from COVID-19. The chain has TRBV5-4 and TRBJ1-6; TRBD1 aligns across 8 bases. This CDR3 reads CASSGTGGRGNSPLHF. The CDR3 coding sequence is TGTGCCAGCAGCGGAACAGGGGGAAGAGGTAATTCACCCCTCCACTTT.